This T cell receptor (beta chain) was identified in a study of tumor and adjacent non-tumor tissue in lung cancer. A modified ARM-PCR protocol with three rounds of nested PCR amplified TCRbeta. Via MiXCR, TCRdb re-called the multiplex PCR reads, giving one row per CDR3 protein. The sample contains 100,000 or so distinct CDR3 sequences, 50% to 70% of which appear only once. Remarks on this clonotype: Its ends do not fully match the called genes, so a read error is possible.

The CDR3 totals 14 residues. Germline V gene data show CDR1 as DFQATT and CDR2 as SNEGSKA (reference sequence). No cell sorting was done before RNA was extracted from the tissue. Distant lung tissue was collected more than 3 cm away from the tumor edge. The TCR was taken from a man aged 25-40 years with non-small cell lung cancer. Sequencing was performed on distant non-tumor lung tissue. The genes are TRBV20-1 and TRBJ2-4; maybe TRBD1 (6 bases). This CDR3 reads CSARHRAAKNIQYF. For the CDR3, the DNA is TGCAGTGCTAGGCACAGGGCCGCCAAAAACATTCAGTACTTT.